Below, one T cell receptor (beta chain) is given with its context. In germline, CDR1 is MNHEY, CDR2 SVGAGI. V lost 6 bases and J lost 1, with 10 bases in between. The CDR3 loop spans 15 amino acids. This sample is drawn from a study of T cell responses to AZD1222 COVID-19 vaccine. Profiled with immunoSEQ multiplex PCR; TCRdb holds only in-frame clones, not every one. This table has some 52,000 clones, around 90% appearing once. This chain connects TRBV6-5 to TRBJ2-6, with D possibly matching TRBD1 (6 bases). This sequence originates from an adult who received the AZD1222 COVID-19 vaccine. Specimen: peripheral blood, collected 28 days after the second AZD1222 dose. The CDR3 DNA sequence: TGTGCCAGCAGACCACAGGGATCTGGGGCCAACGTCCTGACTTTC. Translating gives CASRPQGSGANVLTF.